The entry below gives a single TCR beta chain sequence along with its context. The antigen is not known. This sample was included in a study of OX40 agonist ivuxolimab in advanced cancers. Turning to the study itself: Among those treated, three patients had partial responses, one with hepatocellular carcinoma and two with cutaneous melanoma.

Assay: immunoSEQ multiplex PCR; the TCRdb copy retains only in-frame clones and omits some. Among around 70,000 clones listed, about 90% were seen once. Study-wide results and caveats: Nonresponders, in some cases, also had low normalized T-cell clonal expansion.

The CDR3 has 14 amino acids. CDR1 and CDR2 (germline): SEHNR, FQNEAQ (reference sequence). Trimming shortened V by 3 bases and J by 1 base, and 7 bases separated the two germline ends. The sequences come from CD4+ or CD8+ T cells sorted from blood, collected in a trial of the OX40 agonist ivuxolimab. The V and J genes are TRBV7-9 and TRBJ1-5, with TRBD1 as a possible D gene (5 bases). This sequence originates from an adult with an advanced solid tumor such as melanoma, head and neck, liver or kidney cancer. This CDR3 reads CASSLDISNQPQHF. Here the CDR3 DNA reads TGTGCCAGCAGCTTGGACATCAGCAATCAGCCCCAGCATTTT.